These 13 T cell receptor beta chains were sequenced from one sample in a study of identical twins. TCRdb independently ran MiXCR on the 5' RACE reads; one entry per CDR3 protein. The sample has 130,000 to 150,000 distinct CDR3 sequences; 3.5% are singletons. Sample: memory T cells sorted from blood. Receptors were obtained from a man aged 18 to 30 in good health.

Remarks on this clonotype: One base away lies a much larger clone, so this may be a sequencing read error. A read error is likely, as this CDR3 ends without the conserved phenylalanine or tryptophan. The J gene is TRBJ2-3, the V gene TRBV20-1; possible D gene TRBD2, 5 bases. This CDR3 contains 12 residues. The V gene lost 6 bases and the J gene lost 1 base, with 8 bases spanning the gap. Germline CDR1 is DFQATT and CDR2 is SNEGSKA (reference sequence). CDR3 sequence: CSAEAGTDTQYS. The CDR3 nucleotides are TGCAGTGCGGAAGCGGGCACAGATACGCAGTATTCT.

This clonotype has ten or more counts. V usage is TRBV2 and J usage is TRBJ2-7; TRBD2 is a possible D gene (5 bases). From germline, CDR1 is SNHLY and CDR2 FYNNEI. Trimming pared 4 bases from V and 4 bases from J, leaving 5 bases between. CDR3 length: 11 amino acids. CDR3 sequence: CASSGTYEQYV. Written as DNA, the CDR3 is TGTGCCAGCAGTGGGACTTACGAGCAGTACGTC.

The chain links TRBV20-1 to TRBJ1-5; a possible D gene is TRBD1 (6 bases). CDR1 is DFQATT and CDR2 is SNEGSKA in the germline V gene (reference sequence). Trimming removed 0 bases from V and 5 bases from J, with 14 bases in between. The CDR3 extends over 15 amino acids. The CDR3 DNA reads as TGCAGTGCTAGAGATTCGCCAGGGGTTTATCAGCCCCAGCATTTT. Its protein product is CSARDSPGVYQPQHF.

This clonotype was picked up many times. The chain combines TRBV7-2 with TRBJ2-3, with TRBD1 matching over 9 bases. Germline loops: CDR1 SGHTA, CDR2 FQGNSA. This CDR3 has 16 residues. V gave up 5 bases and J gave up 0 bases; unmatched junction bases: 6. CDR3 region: CASSPWTGASTDTQYF. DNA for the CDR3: TGTGCCAGCAGCCCATGGACAGGGGCAAGCACAGATACGCAGTATTTT.

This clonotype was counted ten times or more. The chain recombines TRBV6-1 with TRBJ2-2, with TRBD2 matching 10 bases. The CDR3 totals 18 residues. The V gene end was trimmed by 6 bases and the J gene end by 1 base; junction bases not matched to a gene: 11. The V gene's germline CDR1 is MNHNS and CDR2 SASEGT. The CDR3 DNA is TGTGCCAGCAGCCGAAATACCGGGACTAGCGTGAACACCGGGGAGCTGTTTTTT. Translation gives CASSRNTGTSVNTGELFF.

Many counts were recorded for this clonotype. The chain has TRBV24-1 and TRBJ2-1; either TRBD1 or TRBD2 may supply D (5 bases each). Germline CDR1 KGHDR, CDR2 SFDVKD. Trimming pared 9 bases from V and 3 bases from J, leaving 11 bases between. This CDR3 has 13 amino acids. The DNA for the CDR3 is TGTGCCACCGGGGGTTATTACTACAATGAGCAGTTCTTC. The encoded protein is CATGGYYYNEQFF.

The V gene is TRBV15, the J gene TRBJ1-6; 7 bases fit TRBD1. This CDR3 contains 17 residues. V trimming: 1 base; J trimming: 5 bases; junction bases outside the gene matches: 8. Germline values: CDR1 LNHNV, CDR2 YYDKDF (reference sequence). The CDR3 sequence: CATSRALQGSNNSPLHF. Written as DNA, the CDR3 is TGTGCCACCAGCAGAGCCCTACAGGGGTCCAATAATTCACCCCTCCACTTT.

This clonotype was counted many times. CDR3 protein: CASLGLEDRQLYEQYF. DNA for the CDR3: TGTGCCAGCCTGGGTTTGGAGGACAGACAGCTCTACGAGCAGTACTTC. The J gene is TRBJ2-7, the V gene TRBV6-2 or TRBV6-3; weak D call: TRBD1 (6 bases). CDR3 length: 16 residues. Trimming took 8 bases from V and 3 from J, leaving 23 bases between them. From germline, CDR1 is MNHEY and CDR2 SVGEGT.

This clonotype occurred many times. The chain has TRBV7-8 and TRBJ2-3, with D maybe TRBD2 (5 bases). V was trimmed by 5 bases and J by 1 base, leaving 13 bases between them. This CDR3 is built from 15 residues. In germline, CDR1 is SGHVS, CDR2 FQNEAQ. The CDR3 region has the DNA TGTGCCAGCAGCCGAGGACTCATGCGCACAGATACGCAGTATTTT. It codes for CASSRGLMRTDTQYF.

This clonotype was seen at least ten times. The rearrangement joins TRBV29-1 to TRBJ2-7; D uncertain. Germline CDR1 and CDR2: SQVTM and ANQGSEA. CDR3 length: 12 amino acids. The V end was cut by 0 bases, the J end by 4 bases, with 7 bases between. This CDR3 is CSVEDSVYEQYF. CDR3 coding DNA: TGCAGCGTTGAAGATTCAGTTTACGAGCAGTACTTC.

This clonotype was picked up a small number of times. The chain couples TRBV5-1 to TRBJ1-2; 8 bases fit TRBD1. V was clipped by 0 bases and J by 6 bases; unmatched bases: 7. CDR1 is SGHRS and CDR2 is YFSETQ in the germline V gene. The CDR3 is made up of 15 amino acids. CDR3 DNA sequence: TGCGCCAGCAGCTTGGCGGGTACAGGGGGAAATGGCTACACCTTC. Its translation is CASSLAGTGGNGYTF.

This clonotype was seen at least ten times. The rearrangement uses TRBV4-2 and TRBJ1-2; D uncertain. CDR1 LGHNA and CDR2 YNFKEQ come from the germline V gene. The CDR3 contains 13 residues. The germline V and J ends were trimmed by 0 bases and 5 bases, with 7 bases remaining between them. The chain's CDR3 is CASSQEGGYGYTF. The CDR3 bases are TGTGCCAGCAGCCAAGAGGGAGGGTATGGCTACACCTTC.

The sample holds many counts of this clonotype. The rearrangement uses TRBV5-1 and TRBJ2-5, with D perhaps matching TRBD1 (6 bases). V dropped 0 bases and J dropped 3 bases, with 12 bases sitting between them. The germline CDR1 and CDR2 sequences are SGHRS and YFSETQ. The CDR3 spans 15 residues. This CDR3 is CASSLGTNREETQYF. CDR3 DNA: TGCGCCAGCAGCTTGGGCACCAACAGGGAAGAGACCCAGTACTTC.